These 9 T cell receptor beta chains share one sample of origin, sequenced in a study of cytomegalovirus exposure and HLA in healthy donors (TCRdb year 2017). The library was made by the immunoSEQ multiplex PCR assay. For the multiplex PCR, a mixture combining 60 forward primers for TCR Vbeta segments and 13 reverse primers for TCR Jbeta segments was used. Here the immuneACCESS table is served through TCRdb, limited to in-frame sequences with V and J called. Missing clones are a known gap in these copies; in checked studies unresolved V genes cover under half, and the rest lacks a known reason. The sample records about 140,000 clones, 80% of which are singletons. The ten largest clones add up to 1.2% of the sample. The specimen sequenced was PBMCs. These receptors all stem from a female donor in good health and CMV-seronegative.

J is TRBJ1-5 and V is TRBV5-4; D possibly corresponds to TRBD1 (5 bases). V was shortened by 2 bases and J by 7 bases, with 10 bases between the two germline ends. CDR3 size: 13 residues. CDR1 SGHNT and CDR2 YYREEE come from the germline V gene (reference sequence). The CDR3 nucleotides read TGTGCCAGCAGCTTTGGGGGGTCGCAGCCCCAGCATTTT. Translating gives CASSFGGSQPQHF.

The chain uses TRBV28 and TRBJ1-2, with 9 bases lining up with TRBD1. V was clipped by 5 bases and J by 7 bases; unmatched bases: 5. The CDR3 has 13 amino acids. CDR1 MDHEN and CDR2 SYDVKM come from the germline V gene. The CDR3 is CASSVTGGVGYTF. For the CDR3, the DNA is TGTGCCAGCAGTGTTACAGGGGGCGTTGGCTACACCTTC.

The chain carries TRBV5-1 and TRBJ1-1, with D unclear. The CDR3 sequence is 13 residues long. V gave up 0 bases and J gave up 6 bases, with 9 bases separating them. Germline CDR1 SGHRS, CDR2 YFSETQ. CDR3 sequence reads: CASSLVLASEAFF. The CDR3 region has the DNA TGCGCCAGCAGCTTGGTGCTGGCCTCTGAAGCTTTCTTT. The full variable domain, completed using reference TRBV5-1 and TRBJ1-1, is KAGVTQTPRYLIKTRGQQVTLSCSPISGHRSVSWYQQTPGQGLQFLFEYFSETQRNKGNFPGRFSGRQFSNSRSEMNVSTLELGDSALYLCASSLVLASEAFFGQGTRLTVV.

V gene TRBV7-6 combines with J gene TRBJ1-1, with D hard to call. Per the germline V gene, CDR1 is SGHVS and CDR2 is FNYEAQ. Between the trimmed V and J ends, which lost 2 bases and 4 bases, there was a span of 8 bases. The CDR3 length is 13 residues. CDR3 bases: TGTGCCAGCAGCTTATCGGAGGGCACTGAAGCTTTCTTT. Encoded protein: CASSLSEGTEAFF.

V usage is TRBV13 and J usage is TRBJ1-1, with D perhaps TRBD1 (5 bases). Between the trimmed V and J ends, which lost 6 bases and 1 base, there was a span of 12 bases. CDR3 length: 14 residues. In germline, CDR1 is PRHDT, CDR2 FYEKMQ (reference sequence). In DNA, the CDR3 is TGTGCCAGCAGACCACAGGTGGCGAACACTGAAGCTTTCTTT. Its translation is CASRPQVANTEAFF.

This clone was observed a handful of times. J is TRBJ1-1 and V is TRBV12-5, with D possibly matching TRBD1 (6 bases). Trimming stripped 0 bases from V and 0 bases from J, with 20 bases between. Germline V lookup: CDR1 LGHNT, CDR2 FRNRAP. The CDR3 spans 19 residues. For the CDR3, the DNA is TGTGCTAGTGGTTTGGTACCGGCAGCGAGAGGGGACATGAACACTGAAGCTTTCTTT. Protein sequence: CASGLVPAARGDMNTEAFF.

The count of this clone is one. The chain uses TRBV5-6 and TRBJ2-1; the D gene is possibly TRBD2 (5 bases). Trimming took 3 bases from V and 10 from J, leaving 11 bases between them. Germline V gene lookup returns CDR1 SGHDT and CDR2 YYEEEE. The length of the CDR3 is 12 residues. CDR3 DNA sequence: TGTGCCAGCAGCTCCATACTAGACGAGCAGTTCTTC. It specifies CASSSILDEQFF.

The chain's CDR3 is CASSSTGQNTEAFF. The CDR3 nucleotides are TGTGCCAGCAGCTCGACAGGTCAGAACACTGAAGCTTTCTTT. J is TRBJ1-1 and V is TRBV7-8, with D possibly being TRBD1 (6 bases). The CDR3 consists of 14 residues. The V end was cut by 4 bases, the J end by 1 base, with 10 bases between. The germline CDR1 and CDR2 sequences are SGHVS and FQNEAQ.

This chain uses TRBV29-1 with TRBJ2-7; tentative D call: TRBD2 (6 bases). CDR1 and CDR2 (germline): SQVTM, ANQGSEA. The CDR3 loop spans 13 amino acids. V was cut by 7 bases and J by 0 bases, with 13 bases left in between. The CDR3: CSALAYSSYEQYF. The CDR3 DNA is TGCAGCGCGCTAGCGTATAGCTCCTACGAGCAGTACTTC.